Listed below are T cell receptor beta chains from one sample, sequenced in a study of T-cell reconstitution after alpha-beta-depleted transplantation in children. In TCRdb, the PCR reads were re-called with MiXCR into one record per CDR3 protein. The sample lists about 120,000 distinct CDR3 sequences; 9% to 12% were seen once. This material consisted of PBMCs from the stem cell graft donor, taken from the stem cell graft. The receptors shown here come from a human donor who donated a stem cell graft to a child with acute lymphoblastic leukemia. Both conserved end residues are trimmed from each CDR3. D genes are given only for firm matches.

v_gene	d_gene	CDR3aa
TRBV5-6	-	ASSMGLGGAF
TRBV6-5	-	ASSYRPRTETQY
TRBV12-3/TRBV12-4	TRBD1	ASSLETGTGSGEQY
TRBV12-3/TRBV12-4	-	ASDLSGRQPQH
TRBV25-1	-	ASSAIGGFYEQY
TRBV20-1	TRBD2	SARDHKTSGSLNTGELF
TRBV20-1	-	SATPLARETQY
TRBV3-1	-	ASSQDRRYEQY
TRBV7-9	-	ASSFRALGTGEQY
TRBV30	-	AWAGGRRVDTQY
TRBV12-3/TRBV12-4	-	ASSLAVAPEAF
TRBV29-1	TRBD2	SVEGGKTYNEQF
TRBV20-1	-	SASGSSNQPQH
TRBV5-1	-	ASSLKTDTQY
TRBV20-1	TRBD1	SAWLDRVTIPYEQY
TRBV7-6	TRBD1	ASSTLTGENTEAF
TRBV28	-	ASSFLQGTDTQY
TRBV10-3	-	AISESPASGYSGANGLT
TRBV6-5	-	ASSYELGRSQY
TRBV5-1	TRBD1	ASTGIDRGNYGYT
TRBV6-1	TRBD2	ASSLPTSGGPRTGELF
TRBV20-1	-	SASKGGISTDTQY
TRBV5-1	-	ASSLGQASYEQY
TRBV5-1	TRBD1	ASSFGQEGGGYT
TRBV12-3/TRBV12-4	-	ASSLVGNQPQH
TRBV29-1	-	SVEDLQGLGDEQF
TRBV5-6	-	ASSSNVGQPQH
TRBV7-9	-	ASMPVRGSYNEQF
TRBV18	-	ASSPRGSRETQY
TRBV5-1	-	ASEPTGGAGETQY
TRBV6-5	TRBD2	ASRSLAAETQY
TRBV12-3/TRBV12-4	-	ASTEIGGLGNYGYT
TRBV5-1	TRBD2	ASSLGLAGGQETQY
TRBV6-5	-	ASSYSVTRVNTGELF
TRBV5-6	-	ASSFGGAEAF
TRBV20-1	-	SAAQGSGVAETQY
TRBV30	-	AWNPLTRGETQY
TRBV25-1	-	ASSSPGNNLGF
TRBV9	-	ASSVAGTINTEAF
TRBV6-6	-	ASGKGESGELF
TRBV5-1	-	ASSRGTDHSGNTIY
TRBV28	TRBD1	ASRPTGSSETQY
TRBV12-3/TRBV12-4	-	AFSFTSGLLASGNTIY
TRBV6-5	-	ASKPDRGARYGYT
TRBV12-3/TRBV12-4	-	ASSGQQYTGELF
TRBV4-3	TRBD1	ASSRRDRGLGTEAF
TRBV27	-	ASSGLGVDQPQH
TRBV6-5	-	ASRMLGRGVEQY
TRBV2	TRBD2	ASHGAGDGEQY
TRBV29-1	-	SSGGPNEKLF
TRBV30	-	AWSVKLNTEAF
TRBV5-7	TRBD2	ASSSGKNTGELF
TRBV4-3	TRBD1	ASSQDGQEGGNTEAF